This T cell receptor beta chain was recorded in a study of T cell repertoires in ileal Crohn's disease. Study details: The M6 sample came from neoterminal ileum during colonoscopy after surgery.

Overall study findings and caveats: Compared with non-smokers, active smokers at surgery showed more clonal expansions. High-frequency clones were more common in sorted CD8 than CD4 cells.

Described time point: neoterminal ileum biopsy at postoperative endoscopy, about 6 months after surgery. Trimming shortened V by 7 bases and J by 7 bases, and 8 bases separated the two germline ends. The CDR3 spans 10 residues. The germline CDR1 and CDR2 sequences are SNHLY and FYNNEI. As regards this clone: Its matching antigen is unknown.

Profiled with immunoSEQ multiplex PCR; TCRdb holds only in-frame clones, not every one. The sample lists some 12,000 clones, 65% to 85% occurring once. The sequence was collected from an adult with Crohn's disease. The chain employs TRBV2 and TRBJ2-7, with D perhaps matching TRBD2 (6 bases). The source material was ileal tissue. CDR3 sequence: CASMAGEQYF. The CDR3, as DNA: TGTGCCAGCATGGCGGGGGAGCAGTACTTC.